The rows below give T cell receptor beta chains drawn from one sample of a study of cytomegalovirus exposure and HLA in healthy donors. The assay was immunoSEQ multiplex PCR, and TCRdb's table has in-frame clones only and misses some. The repertoire includes about 170,000 clones, 65% to 85% of them detected once, and about 4.3% sits in the top ten. Material for sequencing was PBMCs. The receptors were sampled from a woman between 50 and 59 years old in good health and CMV-seropositive. The CDR3 runs from the conserved cysteine through the conserved F or W. The D gene is left open where the match is weak. Some rows mark clone size as missing; the rest say once, few, many or name a class of expanded clone.

TRBD2	TRBJ2-5	TRBV9	.	CASSTWTSGRVETQYF	TGTGCCAGCAGCACCTGGACTAGCGGGAGAGTGGAGACCCAGTACTTC
.	TRBJ2-5	TRBV30	.	CASGHRQETQYF	TGTGCCTCAGGACACCGACAAGAGACCCAGTACTTC
.	TRBJ1-4	TRBV2	once	CASSGVRTNEKLFF	TGTGCCAGCAGTGGTGTTCGAACTAATGAAAAACTGTTTTTT
.	TRBJ2-5	TRBV7-2	few	CASIRTVQETQYF	TGTGCCAGCATCAGGACAGTTCAAGAGACCCAGTACTTC
TRBD1	TRBJ1-2	TRBV7-8	.	CASSARGTGVSTFYGYTF	TGTGCCAGCAGCGCACGGGGGACAGGGGTATCAACCTTCTATGGCTACACCTTC
.	TRBJ1-1	TRBV11-2	.	CASSLVGGWHTEAFF	TGTGCCAGCAGCTTAGTGGGGGGTTGGCACACTGAAGCTTTCTTT
.	TRBJ1-5	TRBV27	.	CASSNRRDQPQHF	TGTGCCAGCAGTAACAGGCGAGATCAGCCCCAGCATTTT
TRBD2	TRBJ2-1	TRBV19	few	CASKSGTSGTRDNEQFF	TGTGCCAGTAAATCCGGGACTAGCGGTACTCGGGACAATGAGCAGTTCTTC
TRBD1	TRBJ2-7	TRBV4-1	.	CASSQPTGKEYEQYF	TGCGCCAGCAGCCAGCCGACAGGGAAGGAATACGAGCAGTACTTC
.	TRBJ1-4	TRBV5-5	.	CASSLGPGPNEKLFF	TGTGCCAGCAGCTTGGGGCCAGGGCCAAATGAAAAACTGTTTTTT
TRBD1	TRBJ1-2	TRBV6-5	.	CASRFLTGDYGYTF	TGTGCCAGCAGGTTCCTGACAGGGGACTATGGCTACACCTTC
.	TRBJ1-2	TRBV4-1	.	CASLPEPGGNYGYTF	TGCGCCAGCTTACCCGAACCTGGGGGGAACTATGGCTACACCTTC
.	TRBJ1-2	TRBV27	.	CASSGPGSYGYTF	TGTGCCAGCTCAGGCCCCGGTTCCTATGGCTACACCTTC